This entry features one TCR beta chain sequence. Measured with immunoSEQ multiplex PCR; TCRdb has only the in-frame clones, and not every one. This repertoire shows around 150,000 clones, roughly 90% found once; its top ten account for 5.5%. The germline CDR1 and CDR2 sequences are LNHDA and SQIVND (reference sequence). The CDR3 extends over 14 amino acids. V trimming: 4 bases; J trimming: 6 bases; junction bases outside the gene matches: 9. The sample comes from a study of T cell responses to AZD1222 COVID-19 vaccine. The clonotype comes from an adult in good health. The chain links TRBV19 to TRBJ2-7; 7 bases match TRBD1. This specimen consisted of peripheral blood, obtained on day 0 of AZD1222 vaccination. The CDR3 nucleotides read TGTGCCAGTAGTACATATCGGACAGGCACCGAGCAGTACTTC. Translation gives CASSTYRTGTEQYF.